This T cell receptor (beta chain) was captured by sequencing in a study of metastatic and nonmetastatic thyroid tumors. As for the study in general: The authors compared repertoires across blood and tumor or nodule tissue from malignant and benign thyroid patients.

Original analysis: The study built a papillary thyroid cancer distant-metastasis classifier from CDR3 differences across clinicopathological groups. TCRdb called clones again from the PCR reads with MiXCR. The V and J calls, along with clone size, are taken from TCRdb and not from the paper's own processing. The sample holds roughly 57,000 clones; 20% are singletons and the top ten take about 4%. Each patient came to thyroid surgery without any prior treatment (of any kind). The ends were cut back, 5 bases at V and 6 bases at J, with 10 bases in the middle. Germline assignment: CDR1 LNHDA and CDR2 SQIVND (reference sequence). The CDR3 runs to 12 residues. This clone occurred many times.

The material sequenced was blood. This TCR came from a female donor with papillary thyroid cancer or a benign thyroid nodule (not recorded which). Some clones in this sample may be carry-over from other donors' samples. The rearrangement joins TRBV19 to TRBJ1-1; the D is unclear. DNA for the CDR3: TGTGCCAGTAGTCCGGGAGGTGCTGAAGCTTTCTTT. Translating gives CASSPGGAEAFF. The full variable domain, with the rest looked up from reference TRBV19 and TRBJ1-1, is DGGITQSPKYLFRKEGQNVTLSCEQNLNHDAMYWYRQDPGQGLRLIYYSQIVNDFQKGDIAEGYSVSREKKESFPLTVTSAQKNPTAFYLCASSPGGAEAFFGQGTRLTVV.